The 13 T cell receptor beta chains below all came from one sample that was sequenced in a study of T cells in Graves' hyperthyroidism and ophthalmopathy (dated by TCRdb to 2018 to 2020). To prepare the library, multiplex PCR was applied. TCRdb shows the sequencer as Illumina HiSeq 2000. The TCR beta CDR3 regions were amplified from RNA transcripts. A first-round RT-PCR of the TCR CDR3 used the HTBI primer set with the Qiagen OneStep RT-PCR kit. TCRdb reran the public reads through fastp at Q25 and MiXCR, keeping productive beta chains. All rows with the same CDR3 protein become a single entry with the most common DNA and genes. This sample lists hundreds of thousands of distinct CDR3 sequences; roughly 20% were detected once. Jointly, the top ten make up about a sixth of the sample. Source material: blood. Source of these receptors: a woman between 50 and 59 years old with Graves' hyperthyroidism that later progressed to Graves' ophthalmopathy.

This clonotype was found many times. The V gene is TRBV9, the J gene TRBJ2-1, with 10 bases aligning to TRBD2. CDR1 is SGDLS and CDR2 is YYNGEE in the germline V gene. V trimming: 2 bases; J trimming: 0 bases; junction bases outside the gene matches: 2. This CDR3 comprises 16 residues. CDR3 loop: CASSVSGGSSYNEQFF. CDR3 DNA: TGTGCCAGCAGCGTTAGCGGGGGGAGCTCCTACAATGAGCAGTTCTTC.

The table lists this clonotype with many counts. This chain connects TRBV20-1 to TRBJ2-2; no reliable D call. V lost 5 bases to trimming and J lost 3 bases, with 10 bases between them. Germline CDR1 and CDR2: DFQATT and SNEGSKA (reference sequence). This CDR3 is 13 amino acids long. This CDR3 is CSAGKGYTGELFF. CDR3 bases: TGCAGTGCTGGAAAAGGGTACACCGGGGAGCTGTTTTTT.

The sample holds a few counts of this clonotype. V and J are TRBV11-1 and TRBJ2-1, with 10 bases matching TRBD1. V trimming: 7 bases; J trimming: 4 bases; junction bases outside the gene matches: 7. The germline V gene has CDR1 SGHAT and CDR2 FQDESV (reference sequence). The CDR3 is made up of 15 amino acids. As DNA, the CDR3 is TGTGCCAGCAAGTTCGGGGACAGGGGTTACAATGAGCAGTTCTTC. Amino acids: CASKFGDRGYNEQFF.

The gene calls are TRBV27 and TRBJ1-2; D is perhaps TRBD1 (5 bases). Germline CDR1 MNHEY, CDR2 SMNVEV (reference sequence). V dropped 6 bases and J dropped 4 bases, with 21 bases sitting between them. The CDR3 sequence is 16 residues long. The CDR3: CASRRFTGKGIYGYTF. CDR3 in DNA: TGTGCCAGCAGGAGATTTACTGGAAAGGGGATCTATGGCTACACCTTC.

This clonotype was found many times. The J gene is TRBJ2-5, the V gene TRBV3-1, with D perhaps matching TRBD1 or TRBD2 (7 bases each). The length of the CDR3 is 12 residues. In germline, CDR1 is LGHDT, CDR2 YNNKEL (reference sequence). V was cut by 8 bases and J by 4 bases, with 11 bases left in between. The CDR3 region has the DNA TGTGCCAGCGACAGGGAGGGAGAGACCCAGTACTTC. It yields the protein CASDREGETQYF.

The V call is TRBV29-1, the J call TRBJ1-1; weak D call: TRBD1 (5 bases). Between the trimmed V and J ends, which lost 3 bases and 1 base, there was a span of 6 bases. The germline gives CDR1 SQVTM, CDR2 ANQGSEA. The CDR3 is 12 residues long. The CDR3: CSVDRANTEAFF. The CDR3 nucleotides are TGCAGCGTTGACAGGGCGAACACTGAAGCTTTCTTT.

The rearrangement links TRBV12-3 or TRBV12-4 to TRBJ1-3; perhaps TRBD1 as D (5 bases). There are 13 residues in the CDR3. Trimming cost V 7 bases and J 7 bases, with 14 bases left between them. The CDR3 reads CASTTDSWNTIYF. The CDR3 nucleotides read TGTGCCAGCACAACTGACAGTTGGAACACCATATATTTT.

This clonotype was counted at least ten times. V is TRBV20-1 and J is TRBJ1-5; D possibly corresponds to TRBD1 (5 bases). CDR1 is DFQATT, CDR2 SNEGSKA, per germline (reference sequence). The CDR3 runs to 13 residues. Trimming removed 1 base from V and 4 bases from J, with 8 bases in between. This CDR3 reads CSARVEGNQPQHF. The CDR3, as DNA: TGCAGTGCTAGAGTGGAGGGGAATCAGCCCCAGCATTTT.

This clonotype was counted a few times. This chain uses TRBV6-1 with TRBJ2-7, with D possibly being TRBD1 (6 bases). V was clipped by 11 bases and J by 2 bases, with 13 bases between them. This CDR3 has 12 amino acids. In germline, CDR1 is MNHNS, CDR2 SASEGT. Written as DNA, the CDR3 is TGTGCCGGTAACAGGGAACCCTACGAGCAGTACTTC. Amino acid sequence: CAGNREPYEQYF.

This clonotype was observed a handful of times. The genes are TRBV7-9 and TRBJ2-3; either TRBD1 or TRBD2 may supply D (5 bases each). The CDR3 covers 14 residues. The ends were cut back, 1 base at V and 5 bases at J, with 10 bases in the middle. Germline CDR1 reads SEHNR; CDR2 reads FQNEAQ (reference sequence). The CDR3 coding sequence is TGTGCCAGCAGCTTAGGTTTGGGACGAGATACGCAGTATTTT. Translation gives CASSLGLGRDTQYF.

This clonotype was found a few times. The gene calls are TRBV10-1 and TRBJ1-1; D unclear. This CDR3 spans 14 amino acids. From germline, CDR1 is WNHNN and CDR2 SYGVQD (reference sequence). The germline V and J ends were trimmed by 0 bases and 4 bases, with 9 bases remaining between them. The CDR3 region is CASSESTFGTEAFF. The DNA of the CDR3 is TGCGCCAGCAGTGAGTCGACTTTTGGCACTGAAGCTTTCTTT.

This clonotype showed up just a few times. The V call is TRBV29-1, the J call TRBJ2-7; the D call may be TRBD1 or TRBD2 (5 bases each). V lost 1 base to trimming and J lost 3 bases, with 10 bases between them. Germline V gene sequence: CDR1 SQVTM, CDR2 ANQGSEA. CDR3 length: 13 residues. Written as DNA, the CDR3 is TGCAGCGTTGAAGGGGGACCCAACTACGAGCAGTACTTC. This sequence encodes CSVEGGPNYEQYF.

The sample holds a few counts of this clonotype. The rearrangement uses TRBV20-1 and TRBJ1-5; D remains ambiguous. Germline CDR1 and CDR2: DFQATT and SNEGSKA (reference sequence). CDR3 length: 13 residues. Trimming removed 2 bases from V and 1 base from J, with 6 bases in between. The CDR3 sequence: CSARHTSNQPQHF. In DNA form, the CDR3 reads TGCAGTGCTAGACACACGAGCAATCAGCCCCAGCATTTT.